This TCR beta chain is from a study of blood T cell repertoires in COVID-19. Sequencing was performed with immunoSEQ multiplex PCR; in TCRdb, only in-frame clones are kept and a portion is missing. The sample shows more than 65,000 clones, 60% to 80% of them seen only once. Germline lookup yields CDR1 MNHEY and CDR2 SVGAGI. V was shortened by 7 bases and J by 6 bases, with 6 bases between the two germline ends. This CDR3 is 11 amino acids long. The sequence came from a woman aged 60-70 years with acute or convalescent COVID-19. Sequences were obtained from peripheral blood. The V and J genes are TRBV6-5 and TRBJ2-2; D is ambiguous. The CDR3 coding sequence is TGTGCCAGCACGCTAGCCGGGGAGCTGTTTTTT. It is translated as CASTLAGELFF.